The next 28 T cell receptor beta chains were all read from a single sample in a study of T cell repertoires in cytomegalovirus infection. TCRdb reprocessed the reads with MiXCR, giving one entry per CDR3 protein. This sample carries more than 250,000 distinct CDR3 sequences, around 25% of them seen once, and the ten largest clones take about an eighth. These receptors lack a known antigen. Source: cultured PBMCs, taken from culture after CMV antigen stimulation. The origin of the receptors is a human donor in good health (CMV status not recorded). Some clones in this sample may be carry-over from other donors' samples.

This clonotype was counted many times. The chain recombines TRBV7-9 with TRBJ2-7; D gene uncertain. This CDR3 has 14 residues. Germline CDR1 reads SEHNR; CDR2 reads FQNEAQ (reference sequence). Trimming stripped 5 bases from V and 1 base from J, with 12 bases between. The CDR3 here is CASSLQTISYEQYF. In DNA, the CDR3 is TGTGCCAGCAGCCTACAGACAATATCCTACGAGCAGTACTTC.

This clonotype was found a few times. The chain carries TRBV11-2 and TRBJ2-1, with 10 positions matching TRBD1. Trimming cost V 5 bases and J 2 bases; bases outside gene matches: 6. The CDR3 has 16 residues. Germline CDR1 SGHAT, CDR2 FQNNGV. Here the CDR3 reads CASSRGTGETYNEQFF. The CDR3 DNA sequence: TGTGCCAGCAGCAGAGGGACAGGGGAGACCTACAATGAGCAGTTCTTC. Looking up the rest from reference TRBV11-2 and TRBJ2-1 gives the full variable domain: EAGVAQSPRYKIIEKRQSVAFWCNPISGHATLYWYQQILGQGPKLLIQFQNNGVVDDSQLPKDRFSAERLKGVDSTLKIQPAKLEDSAVYLCASSRGTGETYNEQFFGPGTRLTVL.

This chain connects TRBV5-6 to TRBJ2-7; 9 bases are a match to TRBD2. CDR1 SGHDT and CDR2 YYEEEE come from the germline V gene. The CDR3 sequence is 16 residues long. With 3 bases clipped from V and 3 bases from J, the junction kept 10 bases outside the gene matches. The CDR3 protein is CASSSQLAGLFYEQYF. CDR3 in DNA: TGTGCCAGCAGCTCCCAACTAGCGGGCCTCTTCTACGAGCAGTACTTC.

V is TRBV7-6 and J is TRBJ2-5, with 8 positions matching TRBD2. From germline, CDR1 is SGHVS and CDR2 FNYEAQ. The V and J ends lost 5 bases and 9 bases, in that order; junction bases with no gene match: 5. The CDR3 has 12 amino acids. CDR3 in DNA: TGTGCCAGCAGCCCGCCACTAGCGGCCCAGTACTTC. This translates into CASSPPLAAQYF.

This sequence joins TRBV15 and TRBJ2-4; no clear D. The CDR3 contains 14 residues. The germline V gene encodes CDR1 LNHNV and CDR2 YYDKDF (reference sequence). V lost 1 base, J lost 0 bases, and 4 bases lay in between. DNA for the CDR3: TGTGCCACCAGCAGAGCGGGAGCCAAAAACATTCAGTACTTC. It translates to CATSRAGAKNIQYF.

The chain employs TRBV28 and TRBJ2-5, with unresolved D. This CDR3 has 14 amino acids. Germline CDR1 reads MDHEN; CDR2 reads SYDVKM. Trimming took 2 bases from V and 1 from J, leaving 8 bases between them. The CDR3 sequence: CASSLLPLQETQYF. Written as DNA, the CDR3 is TGTGCCAGCAGTTTACTCCCCCTCCAAGAGACCCAGTACTTC.

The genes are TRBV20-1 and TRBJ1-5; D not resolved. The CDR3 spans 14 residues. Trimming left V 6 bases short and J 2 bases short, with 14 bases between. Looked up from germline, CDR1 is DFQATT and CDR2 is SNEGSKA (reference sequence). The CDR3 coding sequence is TGCAGTGCCCAACGCAAGGGAGGCAATCAGCCCCAGCATTTT. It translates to CSAQRKGGNQPQHF.

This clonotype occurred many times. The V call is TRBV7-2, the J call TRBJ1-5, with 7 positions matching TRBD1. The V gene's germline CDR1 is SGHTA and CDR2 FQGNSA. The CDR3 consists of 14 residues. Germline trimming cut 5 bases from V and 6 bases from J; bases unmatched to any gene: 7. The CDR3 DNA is TGTGCCAGCAGCACCCGACAGGGATCTCAGCCCCAGCATTTT. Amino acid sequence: CASSTRQGSQPQHF.

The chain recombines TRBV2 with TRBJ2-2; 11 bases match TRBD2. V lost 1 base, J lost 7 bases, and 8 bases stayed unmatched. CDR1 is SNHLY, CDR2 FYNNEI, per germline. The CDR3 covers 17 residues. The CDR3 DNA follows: TGTGCCAGCAGTGAAGAGGCTAGCGGGAGGAAGGACGGGGAGCTGTTTTTT. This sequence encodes CASSEEASGRKDGELFF.

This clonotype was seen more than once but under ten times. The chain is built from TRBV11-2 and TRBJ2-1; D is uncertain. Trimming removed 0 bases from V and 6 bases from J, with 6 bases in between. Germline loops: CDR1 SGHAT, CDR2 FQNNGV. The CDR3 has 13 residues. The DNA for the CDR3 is TGTGCCAGCAGCTTAGACGTCCCCAATGAGCAGTTCTTC. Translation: CASSLDVPNEQFF.

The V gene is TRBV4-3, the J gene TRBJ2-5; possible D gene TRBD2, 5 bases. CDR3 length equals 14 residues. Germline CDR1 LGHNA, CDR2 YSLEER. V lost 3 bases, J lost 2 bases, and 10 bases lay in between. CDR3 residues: CASSQEDFQETQYF. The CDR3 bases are TGCGCCAGCAGCCAGGAGGACTTTCAAGAGACCCAGTACTTC.

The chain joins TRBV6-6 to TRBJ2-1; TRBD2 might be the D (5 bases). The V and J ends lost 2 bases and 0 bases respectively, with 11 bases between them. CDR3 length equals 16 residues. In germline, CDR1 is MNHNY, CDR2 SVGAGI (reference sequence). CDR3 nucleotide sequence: TGTGCCAGCAGTTACAGGCTAGCAAGCTCCTACAATGAGCAGTTCTTC. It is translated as CASSYRLASSYNEQFF.

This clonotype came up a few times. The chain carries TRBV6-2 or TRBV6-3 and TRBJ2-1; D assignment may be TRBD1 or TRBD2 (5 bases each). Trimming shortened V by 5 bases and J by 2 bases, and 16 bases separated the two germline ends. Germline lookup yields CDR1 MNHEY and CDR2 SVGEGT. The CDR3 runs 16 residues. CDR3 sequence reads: CASSPLEGRTYNEQFF. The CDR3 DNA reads TGTGCCAGCAGTCCTCTTGAGGGGCGGACCTACAATGAGCAGTTCTTC.

CDR3 amino acids: CASRAGLVQVYEQFF. CDR3 DNA: TGTGCCAGCAGGGCAGGACTAGTTCAGGTCTATGAGCAGTTCTTC. V usage is TRBV5-4 and J usage is TRBJ2-1, with TRBD2 matching 7 bases. The length of the CDR3 is 15 residues. The germline CDR1 and CDR2 sequences are SGHNT and YYREEE (reference sequence). V was clipped by 5 bases and J by 8 bases; unmatched bases: 13.

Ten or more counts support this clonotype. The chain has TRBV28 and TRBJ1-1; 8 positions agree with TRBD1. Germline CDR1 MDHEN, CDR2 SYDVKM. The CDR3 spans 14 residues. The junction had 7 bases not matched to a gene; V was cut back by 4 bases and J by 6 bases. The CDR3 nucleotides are TGTGCCAGCAGTTCAACAGGGGGTCGGGCTGAAGCTTTCTTT. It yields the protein CASSSTGGRAEAFF.

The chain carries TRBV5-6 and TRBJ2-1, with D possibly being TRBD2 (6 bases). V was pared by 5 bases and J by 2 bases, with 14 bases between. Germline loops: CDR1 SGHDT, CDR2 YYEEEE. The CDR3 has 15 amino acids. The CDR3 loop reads CASRPRGSAYNEQFF. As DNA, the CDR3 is TGTGCCAGCAGGCCGCGGGGCAGCGCCTACAATGAGCAGTTCTTC. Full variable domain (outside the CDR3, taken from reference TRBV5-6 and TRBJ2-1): DAGVTQSPTHLIKTRGQQVTLRCSPKSGHDTVSWYQQALGQGPQFIFQYYEEEERQRGNFPDRFSGHQFPNYSSELNVNALLLGDSALYLCASRPRGSAYNEQFFGPGTRLTVL.

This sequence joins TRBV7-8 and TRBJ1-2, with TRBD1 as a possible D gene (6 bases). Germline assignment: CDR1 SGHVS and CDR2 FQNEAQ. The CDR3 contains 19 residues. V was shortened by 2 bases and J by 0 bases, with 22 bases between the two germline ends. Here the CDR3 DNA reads TGTGCCAGCAGCTTAATAATGGGGGCGTCTCTGGGAACTAACTATGGCTACACCTTC. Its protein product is CASSLIMGASLGTNYGYTF.

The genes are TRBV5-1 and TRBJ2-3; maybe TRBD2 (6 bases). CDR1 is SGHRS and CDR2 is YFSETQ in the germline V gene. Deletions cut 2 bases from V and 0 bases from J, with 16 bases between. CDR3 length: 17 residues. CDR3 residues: CASSLSGSGPSTDTQYF. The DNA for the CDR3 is TGCGCCAGCAGCTTATCAGGTAGCGGCCCAAGCACAGATACGCAGTATTTT.

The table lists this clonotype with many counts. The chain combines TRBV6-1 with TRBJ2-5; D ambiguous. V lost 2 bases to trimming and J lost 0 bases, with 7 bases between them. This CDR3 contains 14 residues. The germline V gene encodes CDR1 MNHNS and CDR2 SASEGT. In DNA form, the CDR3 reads TGTGCCAGCAGTGAACATCAATACCAAGAGACCCAGTACTTC. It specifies CASSEHQYQETQYF.

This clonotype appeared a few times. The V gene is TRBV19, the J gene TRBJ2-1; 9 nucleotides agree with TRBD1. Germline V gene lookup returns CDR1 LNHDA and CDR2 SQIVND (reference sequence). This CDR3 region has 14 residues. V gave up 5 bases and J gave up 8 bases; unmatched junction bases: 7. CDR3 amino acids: CASSLGQGIDEQFF. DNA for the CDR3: TGTGCCAGTAGTCTCGGACAGGGGATCGATGAGCAGTTCTTC.

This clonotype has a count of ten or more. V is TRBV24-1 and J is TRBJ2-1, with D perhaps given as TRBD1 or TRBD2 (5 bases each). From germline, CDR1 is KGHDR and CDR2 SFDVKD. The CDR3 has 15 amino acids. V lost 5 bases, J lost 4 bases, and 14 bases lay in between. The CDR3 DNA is TGTGCCACCAGTGGAAACGGGGCAGGGTACAATGAGCAGTTCTTC. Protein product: CATSGNGAGYNEQFF.

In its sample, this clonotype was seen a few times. DNA of the CDR3: TGTGCCAGCAGCTCCACGCGGACTAGCGGGAGGTCGACAGATACGCAGTATTTT. Residues: CASSSTRTSGRSTDTQYF. The chain has TRBV11-2 and TRBJ2-3, with 14 bases identical to TRBD2. V lost 4 bases and J lost 3; bases outside the gene matches: 9. Germline V CDR1 and CDR2: SGHAT, FQNNGV. CDR3 length: 18 amino acids. The full variable domain, rest sourced from reference TRBV11-2 and TRBJ2-3, is EAGVAQSPRYKIIEKRQSVAFWCNPISGHATLYWYQQILGQGPKLLIQFQNNGVVDDSQLPKDRFSAERLKGVDSTLKIQPAKLEDSAVYLCASSSTRTSGRSTDTQYFGPGTRLTVL.

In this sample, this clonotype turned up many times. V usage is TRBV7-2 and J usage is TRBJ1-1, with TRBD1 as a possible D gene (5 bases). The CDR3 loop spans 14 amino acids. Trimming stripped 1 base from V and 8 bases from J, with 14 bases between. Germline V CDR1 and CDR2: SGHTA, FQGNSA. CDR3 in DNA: TGTGCCAGCAGCTTAGTAGGAGGGGCCGAAGAAGCTTTCTTT. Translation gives CASSLVGGAEEAFF.

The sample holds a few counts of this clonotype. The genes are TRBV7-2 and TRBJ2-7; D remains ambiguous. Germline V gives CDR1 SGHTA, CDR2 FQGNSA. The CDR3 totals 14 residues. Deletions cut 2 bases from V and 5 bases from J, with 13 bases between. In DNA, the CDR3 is TGTGCCAGCAGCTTAATGCCGGATGGGAACGAGCAGTACTTC. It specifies CASSLMPDGNEQYF.

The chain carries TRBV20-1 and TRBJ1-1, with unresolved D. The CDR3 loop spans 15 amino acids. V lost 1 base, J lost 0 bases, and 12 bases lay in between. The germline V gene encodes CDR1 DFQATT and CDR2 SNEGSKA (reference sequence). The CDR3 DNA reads TGCAGTGCTAGAGTTTCGGGCGCCCTGAACACTGAAGCTTTCTTT. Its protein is CSARVSGALNTEAFF.

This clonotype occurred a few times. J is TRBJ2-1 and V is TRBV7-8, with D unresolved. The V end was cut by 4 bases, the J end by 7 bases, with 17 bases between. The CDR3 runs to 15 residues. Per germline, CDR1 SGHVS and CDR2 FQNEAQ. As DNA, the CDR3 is TGTGCCAGCAGCTACTCTCGCCTACTCGGAAATGAGCAGTTCTTC. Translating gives CASSYSRLLGNEQFF.

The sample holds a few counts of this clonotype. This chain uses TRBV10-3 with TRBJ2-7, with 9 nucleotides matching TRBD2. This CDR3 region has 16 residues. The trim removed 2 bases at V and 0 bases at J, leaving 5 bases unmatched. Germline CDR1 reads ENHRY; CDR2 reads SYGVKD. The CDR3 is CAISEEFSGSSYEQYF. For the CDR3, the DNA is TGTGCCATCAGTGAGGAGTTTAGCGGGAGCTCCTACGAGCAGTACTTC.

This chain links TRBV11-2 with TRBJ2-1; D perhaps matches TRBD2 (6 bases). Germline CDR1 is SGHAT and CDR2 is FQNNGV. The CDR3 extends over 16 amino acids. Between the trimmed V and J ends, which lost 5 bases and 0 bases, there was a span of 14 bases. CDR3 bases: TGTGCCAGCAGCCAAAAACTCGGGAGCTCCTACAATGAGCAGTTCTTC. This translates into CASSQKLGSSYNEQFF.